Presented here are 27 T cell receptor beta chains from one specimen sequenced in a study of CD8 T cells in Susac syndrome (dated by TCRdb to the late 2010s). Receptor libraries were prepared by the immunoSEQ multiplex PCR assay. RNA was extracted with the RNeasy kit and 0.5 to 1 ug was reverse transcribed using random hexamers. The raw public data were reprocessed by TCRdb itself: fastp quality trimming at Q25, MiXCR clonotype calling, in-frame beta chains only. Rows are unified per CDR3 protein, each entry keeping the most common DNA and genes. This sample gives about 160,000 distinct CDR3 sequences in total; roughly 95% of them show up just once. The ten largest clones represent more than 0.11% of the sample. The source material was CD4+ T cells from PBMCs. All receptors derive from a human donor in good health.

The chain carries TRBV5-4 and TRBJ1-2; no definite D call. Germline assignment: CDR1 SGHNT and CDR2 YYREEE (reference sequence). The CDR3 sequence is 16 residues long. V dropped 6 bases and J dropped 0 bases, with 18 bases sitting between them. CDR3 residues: CASINKGPAANYGYTF. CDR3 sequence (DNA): TGTGCCAGCATCAATAAAGGACCGGCCGCTAACTATGGCTACACCTTC.

CDR3 in DNA: TGTGCCAGCAGCCCCGGGACAACGAACCAAGAGACCCAGTACTTC. The encoded protein is CASSPGTTNQETQYF. The chain is built from TRBV5-4 and TRBJ2-5, with TRBD1 as a possible D gene (6 bases). The CDR3 contains 15 residues. Trimming cost V 4 bases and J 0 bases, with 13 bases left between them. CDR1 is SGHNT and CDR2 is YYREEE in the germline V gene (reference sequence).

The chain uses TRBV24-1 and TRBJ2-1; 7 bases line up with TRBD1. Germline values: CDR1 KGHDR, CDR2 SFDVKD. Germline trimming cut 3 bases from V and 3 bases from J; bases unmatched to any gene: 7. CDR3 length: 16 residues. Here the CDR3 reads CATSDDRALGYNEQFF. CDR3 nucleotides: TGTGCCACCAGTGATGACAGGGCTTTGGGCTACAATGAGCAGTTCTTC.

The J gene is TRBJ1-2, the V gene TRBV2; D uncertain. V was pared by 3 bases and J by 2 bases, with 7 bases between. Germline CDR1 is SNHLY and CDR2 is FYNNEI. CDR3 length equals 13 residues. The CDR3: CASSDEGNYGYTF. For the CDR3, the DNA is TGTGCCAGCAGTGATGAGGGAAACTATGGCTACACCTTC.

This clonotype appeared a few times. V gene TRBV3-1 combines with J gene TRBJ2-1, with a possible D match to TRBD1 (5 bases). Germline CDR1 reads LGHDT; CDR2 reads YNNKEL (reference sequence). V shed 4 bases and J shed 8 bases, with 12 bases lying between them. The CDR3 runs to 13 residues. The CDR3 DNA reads TGTGCCAGCAGCCGAGAAAGGGGCTATGAGCAGTTCTTC. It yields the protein CASSRERGYEQFF.

CDR3 amino acids: CSVEGQGWGYTF. CDR3 DNA: TGCAGCGTCGAGGGACAGGGATGGGGCTACACCTTC. The chain has TRBV29-1 and TRBJ1-2; the match to TRBD1 covers 9 bases. Per germline, CDR1 SQVTM and CDR2 ANQGSEA. The CDR3 totals 12 residues. Trimming at V came to 6 bases and at J to 8 bases, leaving 7 bases not matched to a gene.

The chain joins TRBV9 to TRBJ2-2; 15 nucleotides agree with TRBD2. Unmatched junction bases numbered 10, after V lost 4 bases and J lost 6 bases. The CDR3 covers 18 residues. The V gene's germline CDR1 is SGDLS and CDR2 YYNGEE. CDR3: CASSPGTSGGLSSGELFF. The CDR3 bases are TGTGCCAGCAGCCCCGGGACTAGCGGGGGGCTGTCCTCCGGGGAGCTGTTTTTT.

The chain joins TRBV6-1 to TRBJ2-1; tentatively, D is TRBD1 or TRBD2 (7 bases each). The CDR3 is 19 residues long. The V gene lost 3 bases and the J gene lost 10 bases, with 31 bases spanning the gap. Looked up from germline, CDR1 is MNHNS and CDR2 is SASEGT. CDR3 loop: CASSDPYGRGNRGGVEQFF. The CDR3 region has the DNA TGTGCCAGCAGTGACCCTTACGGACGGGGTAACAGGGGAGGGGTGGAGCAGTTCTTC.

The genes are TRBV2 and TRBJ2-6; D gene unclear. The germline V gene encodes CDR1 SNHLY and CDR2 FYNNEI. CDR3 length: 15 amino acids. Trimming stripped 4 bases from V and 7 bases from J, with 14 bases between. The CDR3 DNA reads TGTGCCAGCAGTGTGACGGCCCTAAGAGCCAACGTCCTGACTTTC. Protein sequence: CASSVTALRANVLTF. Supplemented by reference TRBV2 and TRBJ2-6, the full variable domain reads EPEVTQTPSHQVTQMGQEVILRCVPISNHLYFYWYRQILGQKVEFLVSFYNNEISEKSEIFDDQFSVERPDGSNFTLKIRSTKLEDSAMYFCASSVTALRANVLTFGAGSRLTVL.

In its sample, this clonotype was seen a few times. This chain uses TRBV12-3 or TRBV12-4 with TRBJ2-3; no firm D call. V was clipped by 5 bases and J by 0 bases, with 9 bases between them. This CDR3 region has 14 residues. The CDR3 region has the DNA TGTGCCAGCAGTCTAGGTCAGAGCACAGATACGCAGTATTTT. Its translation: CASSLGQSTDTQYF.

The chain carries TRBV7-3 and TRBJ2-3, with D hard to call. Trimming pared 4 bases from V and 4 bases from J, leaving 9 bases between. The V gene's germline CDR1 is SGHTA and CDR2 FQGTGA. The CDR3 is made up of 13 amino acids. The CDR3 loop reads CASSWKQADTQYF. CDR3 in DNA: TGTGCCAGCAGCTGGAAGCAAGCAGATACGCAGTATTTT.

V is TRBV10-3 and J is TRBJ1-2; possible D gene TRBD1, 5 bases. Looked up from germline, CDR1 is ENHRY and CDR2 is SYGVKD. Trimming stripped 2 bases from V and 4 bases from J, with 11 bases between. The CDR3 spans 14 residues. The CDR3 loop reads CAISEIRGTYGYTF. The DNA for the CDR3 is TGTGCCATCAGTGAGATACGGGGGACCTATGGCTACACCTTC.

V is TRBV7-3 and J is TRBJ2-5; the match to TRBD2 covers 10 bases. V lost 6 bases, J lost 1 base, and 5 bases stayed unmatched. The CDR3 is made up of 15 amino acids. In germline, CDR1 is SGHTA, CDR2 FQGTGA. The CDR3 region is CASSPSGGPQETQYF. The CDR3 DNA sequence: TGTGCCAGCAGTCCTAGCGGGGGACCCCAAGAGACCCAGTACTTC. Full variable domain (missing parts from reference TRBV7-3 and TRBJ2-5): GAGVSQTPSNKVTEKGKYVELRCDPISGHTALYWYRQSLGQGPEFLIYFQGTGAADDSGLPNDRFFAVRPEGSVSTLKIQRTERGDSAVYLCASSPSGGPQETQYFGPGTRLLVL.

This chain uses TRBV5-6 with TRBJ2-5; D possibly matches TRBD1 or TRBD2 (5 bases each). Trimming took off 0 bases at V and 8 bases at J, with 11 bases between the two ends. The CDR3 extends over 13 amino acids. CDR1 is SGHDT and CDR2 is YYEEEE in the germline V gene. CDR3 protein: CASSLDGGSTQYF. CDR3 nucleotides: TGTGCCAGCAGCTTGGATGGGGGAAGTACCCAGTACTTC.

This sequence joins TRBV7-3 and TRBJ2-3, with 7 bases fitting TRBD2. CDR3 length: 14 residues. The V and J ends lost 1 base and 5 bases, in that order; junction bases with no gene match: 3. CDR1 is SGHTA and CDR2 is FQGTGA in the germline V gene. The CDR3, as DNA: TGTGCCAGCAGCTTAAGCCTAGCGGAAGATACGCAGTATTTT. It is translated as CASSLSLAEDTQYF.

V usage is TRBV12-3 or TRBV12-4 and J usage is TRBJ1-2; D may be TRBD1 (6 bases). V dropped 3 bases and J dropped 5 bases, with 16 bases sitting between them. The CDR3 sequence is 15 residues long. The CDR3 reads CASSFSGAGNYGYTF. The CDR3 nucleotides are TGTGCCAGCAGTTTTTCAGGGGCCGGTAATTATGGCTACACCTTC.

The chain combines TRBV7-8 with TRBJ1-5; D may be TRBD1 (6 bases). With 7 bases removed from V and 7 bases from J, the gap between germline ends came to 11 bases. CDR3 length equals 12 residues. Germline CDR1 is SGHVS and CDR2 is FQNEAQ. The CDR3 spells CASTGAGQPQHF. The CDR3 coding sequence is TGTGCCAGCACGGGGGCAGGACAGCCCCAGCATTTT.

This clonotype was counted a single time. This chain's CDR3 is CASSLVRGRGETQYF. The CDR3 DNA reads TGTGCCAGCAGCTTGGTACGGGGGCGGGGAGAGACCCAGTACTTC. The J gene is TRBJ2-5, the V gene TRBV5-4; D tentatively fits TRBD1 or TRBD2 (6 bases each). Germline assignment: CDR1 SGHNT and CDR2 YYREEE (reference sequence). The CDR3 has 15 residues. Trimming cost V 0 bases and J 4 bases, with 13 bases left between them.

The CDR3 loop is CASSQDIPGGANVLTF. CDR3 DNA sequence: TGTGCCAGCAGCCAAGATATCCCGGGAGGAGCCAACGTCCTGACTTTC. The V and J genes are TRBV4-2 and TRBJ2-6; 7 nucleotides line up with TRBD2. The germline V gene encodes CDR1 LGHNA and CDR2 YNFKEQ. The CDR3 covers 16 residues. The J segment lost 7 bases and the V segment lost 0 bases, leaving 6 bases of the junction unmatched.

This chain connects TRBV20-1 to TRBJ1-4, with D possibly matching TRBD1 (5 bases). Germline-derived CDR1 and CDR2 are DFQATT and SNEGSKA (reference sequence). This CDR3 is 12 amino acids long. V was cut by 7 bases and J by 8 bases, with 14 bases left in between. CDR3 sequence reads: CSVSSQGEKLFF. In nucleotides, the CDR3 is TGCAGTGTGTCATCCCAGGGAGAAAAACTGTTTTTT.

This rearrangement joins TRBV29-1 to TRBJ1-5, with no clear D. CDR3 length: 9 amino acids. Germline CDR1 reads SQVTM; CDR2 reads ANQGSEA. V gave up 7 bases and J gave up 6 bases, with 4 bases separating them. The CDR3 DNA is TGCAGCGCCTGTCAGCCCCAGCATTTT. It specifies CSACQPQHF. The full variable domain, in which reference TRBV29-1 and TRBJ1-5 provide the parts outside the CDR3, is SAVISQKPSRDICQRGTSLTIQCQVDSQVTMMFWYRQQPGQSLTLIATANQGSEATYESGFVIDKFPISRPNLTFSTLTVSNMSPEDSSIYLCSACQPQHFGDGTRLSIL.

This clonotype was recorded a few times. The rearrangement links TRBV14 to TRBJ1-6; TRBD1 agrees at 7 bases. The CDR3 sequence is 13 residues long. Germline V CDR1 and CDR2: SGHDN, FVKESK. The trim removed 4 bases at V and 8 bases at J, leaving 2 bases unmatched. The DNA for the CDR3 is TGTGCCAGCAGCCTTACAGGGGATTCACCCCTCCACTTT. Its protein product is CASSLTGDSPLHF.

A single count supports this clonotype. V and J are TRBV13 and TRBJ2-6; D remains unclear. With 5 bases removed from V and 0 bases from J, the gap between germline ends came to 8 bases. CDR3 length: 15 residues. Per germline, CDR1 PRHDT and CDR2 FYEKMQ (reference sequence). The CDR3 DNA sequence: TGTGCCAGCAGCCCCAGGCCCTCTGGGGCCAACGTCCTGACTTTC. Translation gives CASSPRPSGANVLTF.

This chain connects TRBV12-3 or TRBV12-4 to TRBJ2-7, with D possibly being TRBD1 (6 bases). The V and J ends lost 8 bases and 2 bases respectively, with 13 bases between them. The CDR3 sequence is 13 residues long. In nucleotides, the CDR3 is TGTGCCAGCCGCCGGGACACTCCCTACGAGCAGTACTTC. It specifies CASRRDTPYEQYF.

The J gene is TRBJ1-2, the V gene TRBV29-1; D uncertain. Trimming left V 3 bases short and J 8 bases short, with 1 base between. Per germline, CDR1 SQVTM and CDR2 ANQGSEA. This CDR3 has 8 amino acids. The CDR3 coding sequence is TGCAGCGTTGACGGCTACACCTTC. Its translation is CSVDGYTF.

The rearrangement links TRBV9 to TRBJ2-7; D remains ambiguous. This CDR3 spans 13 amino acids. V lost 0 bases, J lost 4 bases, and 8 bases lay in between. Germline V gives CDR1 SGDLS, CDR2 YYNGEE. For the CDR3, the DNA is TGTGCCAGCAGCGTAGCAGGTCGATACGAGCAGTACTTC. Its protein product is CASSVAGRYEQYF.

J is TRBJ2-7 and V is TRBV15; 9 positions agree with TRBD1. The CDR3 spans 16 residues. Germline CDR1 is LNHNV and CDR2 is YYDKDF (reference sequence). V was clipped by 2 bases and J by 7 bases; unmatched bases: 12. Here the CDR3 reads CATSRTITGGSGEQYF. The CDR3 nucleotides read TGTGCCACCAGCAGAACAATAACAGGGGGCTCGGGGGAGCAGTACTTC.